Reported below is one T cell receptor (beta chain). The target antigen is unknown. Different DNA sequences within this sample yield the same CDR3. This specimen comes from a study of shared clonotypes between healthy human individuals. Whole-study findings and limits: Only blood was sampled; tissue repertoires likely differ.

Nashville, Tennessee was home to all donors, who were Caucasian adults. This CDR3 is 15 amino acids long. The V gene's germline CDR1 is SEHNR and CDR2 FQNEAQ (reference sequence). J was trimmed by 1 base and V by 6 bases; bases with no gene match: 6. This table comes from immunoSEQ multiplex PCR, and its TCRdb copy is limited to in-frame clones, with some not included. The data show some 1.5 million clones, around 98% seen once. The sample taken for sequencing was naive CD4+ T cells sorted from blood. Subset: CD45RA+ positively selected. The receptor was isolated from a young man in good health. The chain employs TRBV7-9 and TRBJ2-1; 7 bases map to TRBD2. For the CDR3, the DNA is TGTGCCAGCAGTCCTGGGGGGGTTTCCTACAATGAGCAGTTCTTC. This sequence encodes CASSPGGVSYNEQFF.